Reported below is one T cell receptor (beta chain). Its antigen is currently unknown. This record belongs to a study of blood T cells in healthy people across ages. The study, taken as a whole, reports: In these data, TCR beta diversity tracked strongly with naive T cell percentage. Getting older went along with TCR beta diversity per million T cells dropping roughly linearly. Higher diversity, along with more naive CD4+ cells, distinguished long-lived donors from aged donors.

The CDR3 is 15 residues long. V lost 4 bases and J lost 0, with 12 bases in between. Germline-derived CDR1 and CDR2 are LGHDT and YNNKEL (reference sequence). Then a second PCR, running about 6 to 12 cycles, was carried out with a sample-barcoded 5' primer and a J-beta primer mix. Each sample provided no less than 2.5 million CDR3-containing paired-end reads. TCRdb independently ran MiXCR on the 5' RACE reads; one entry per CDR3 protein. The sample yields around 1,100,000 distinct CDR3 sequences, roughly two fifths seen once. What was sequenced was blood. This chain uses TRBV3-1 with TRBJ1-1; D possibly corresponds to TRBD1 (5 bases). This receptor was obtained from a man aged 18 to 29 in good health. The CDR3 here is CASSPKDTLNTEAFF. The CDR3 nucleotides are TGTGCCAGCAGCCCTAAGGACACCTTGAACACTGAAGCTTTCTTT.